This TCR beta chain originates from a study of T-cell memory formation after mild COVID-19. J lost 7 bases, V lost 4 bases, and 13 bases had no gene match. The CDR3 is made up of 16 amino acids. Germline CDR1 SGHTA, CDR2 FQGNSA. Study-wide results and limits: Those CD4+ clones that contracted were mainly in CM and EM (CD8+ ones in EMRA). Some responding clones appeared in pre-infection memory, suggesting cross-reactive memory joined.

This clonotype was found a few times. The antigen is undetermined. The 5'RACE method, run with constant-segment primers, produced TCR alpha and TCR beta cDNA libraries (carrying sample barcodes and UMIs). Each CDR3 protein is one row after TCRdb ran MiXCR on the 5' RACE reads. Of about 200,000 distinct CDR3 sequences in the sample, 9.5% are singletons; the top ten hold 3% to 4.5%. The TCR originated in a man younger than 35 who had mild COVID-19 (a few samples of this study predate the infection). Cell type and time point are not known. The chain employs TRBV7-2 and TRBJ2-7; 10 nucleotides line up with TRBD2. The sample taken for sequencing was PBMCs or a T cell subset sorted from them (not recorded which). The CDR3 spells CASSYGRLAGRPEQYF. In DNA form, the CDR3 reads TGTGCCAGCAGCTATGGCCGACTAGCGGGTCGTCCTGAGCAGTACTTC.